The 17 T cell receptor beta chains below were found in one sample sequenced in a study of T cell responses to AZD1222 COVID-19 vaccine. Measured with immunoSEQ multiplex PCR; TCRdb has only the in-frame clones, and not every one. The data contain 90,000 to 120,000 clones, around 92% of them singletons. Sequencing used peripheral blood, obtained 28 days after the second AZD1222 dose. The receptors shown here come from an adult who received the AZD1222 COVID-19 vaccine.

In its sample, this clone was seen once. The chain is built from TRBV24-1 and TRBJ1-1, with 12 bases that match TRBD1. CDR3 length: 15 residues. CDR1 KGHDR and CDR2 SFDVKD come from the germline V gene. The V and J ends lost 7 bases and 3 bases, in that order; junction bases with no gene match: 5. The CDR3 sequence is CATRGQGARDTEAFF. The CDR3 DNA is TGTGCCACCAGGGGACAGGGGGCAAGGGACACTGAAGCTTTCTTT.

The CDR3, as DNA: TGCGCCAGCAGCCACCGACAGGGGGGGGGACACGGCGTAGGCTACGAGCAGTACTTC. Protein: CASSHRQGGGHGVGYEQYF. The chain employs TRBV5-1 and TRBJ2-7, with TRBD1 matching over 9 bases. Trimming cost V 4 bases and J 3 bases; bases outside gene matches: 20. In germline, CDR1 is SGHRS, CDR2 YFSETQ. The CDR3 length is 19 residues.

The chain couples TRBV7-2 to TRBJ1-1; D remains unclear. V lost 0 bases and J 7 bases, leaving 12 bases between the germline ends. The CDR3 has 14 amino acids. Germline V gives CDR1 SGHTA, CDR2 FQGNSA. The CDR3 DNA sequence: TGTGCCAGCAGCTTAGCGGCGGTTTCGAATGAAGCTTTCTTT. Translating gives CASSLAAVSNEAFF.

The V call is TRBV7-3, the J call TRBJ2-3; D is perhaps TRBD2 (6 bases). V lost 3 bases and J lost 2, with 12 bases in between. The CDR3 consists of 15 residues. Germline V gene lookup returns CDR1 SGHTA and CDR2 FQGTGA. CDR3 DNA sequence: TGTGCCAGCAGCTTGGGGGGTAAAAACACAGATACGCAGTATTTT. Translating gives CASSLGGKNTDTQYF. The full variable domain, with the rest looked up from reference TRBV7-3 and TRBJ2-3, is GAGVSQTPSNKVTEKGKYVELRCDPISGHTALYWYRQSLGQGPEFLIYFQGTGAADDSGLPNDRFFAVRPEGSVSTLKIQRTERGDSAVYLCASSLGGKNTDTQYFGPGTRLTVL.

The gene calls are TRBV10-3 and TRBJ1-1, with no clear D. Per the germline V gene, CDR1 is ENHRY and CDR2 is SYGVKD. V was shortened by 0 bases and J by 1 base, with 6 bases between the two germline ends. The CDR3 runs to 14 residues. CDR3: CAISESSWNTEAFF. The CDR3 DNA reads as TGTGCCATCAGTGAGTCGAGTTGGAACACTGAAGCTTTCTTT.

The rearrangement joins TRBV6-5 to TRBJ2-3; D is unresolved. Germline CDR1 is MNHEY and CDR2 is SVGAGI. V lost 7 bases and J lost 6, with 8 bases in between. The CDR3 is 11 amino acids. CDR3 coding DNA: TGTGCCAGCACCCGCCTTGATACGCAGTATTTT. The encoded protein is CASTRLDTQYF.

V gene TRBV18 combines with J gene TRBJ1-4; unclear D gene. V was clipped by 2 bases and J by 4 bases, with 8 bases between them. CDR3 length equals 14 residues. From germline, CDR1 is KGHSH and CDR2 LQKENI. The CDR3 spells CASSPMTGNEKLFF. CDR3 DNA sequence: TGTGCCAGCTCACCAATGACGGGTAATGAAAAACTGTTTTTT.

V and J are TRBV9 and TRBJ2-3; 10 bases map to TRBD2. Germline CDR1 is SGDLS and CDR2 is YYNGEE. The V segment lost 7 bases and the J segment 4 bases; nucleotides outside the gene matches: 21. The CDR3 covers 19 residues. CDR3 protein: CASPPGLKPPGLASDTQYF. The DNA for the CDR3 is TGTGCCAGCCCCCCCGGGCTTAAGCCCCCGGGACTAGCGTCAGATACGCAGTATTTT.

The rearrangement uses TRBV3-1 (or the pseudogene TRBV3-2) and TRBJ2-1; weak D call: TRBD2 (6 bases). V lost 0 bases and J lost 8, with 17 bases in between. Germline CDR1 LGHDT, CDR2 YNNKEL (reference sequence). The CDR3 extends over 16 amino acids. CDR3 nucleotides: TGTGCCAGCAGCCAAGAGACGGGCTCGAGGAGGGATGAGCAGTTCTTC. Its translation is CASSQETGSRRDEQFF.

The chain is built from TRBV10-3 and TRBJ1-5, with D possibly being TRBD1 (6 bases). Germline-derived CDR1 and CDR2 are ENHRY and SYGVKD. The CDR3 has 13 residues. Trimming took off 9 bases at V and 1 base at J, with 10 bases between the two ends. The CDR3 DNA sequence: TGTGCCATTTTACAGGGAAGCAATCAGCCCCAGCATTTT. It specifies CAILQGSNQPQHF.

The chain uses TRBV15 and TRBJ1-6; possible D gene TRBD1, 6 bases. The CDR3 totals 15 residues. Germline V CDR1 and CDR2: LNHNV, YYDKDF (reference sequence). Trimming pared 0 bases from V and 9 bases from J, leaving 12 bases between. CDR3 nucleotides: TGTGCCACCAGCAGAGATCCGACAGGAGTTTCACCCCTCCACTTT. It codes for CATSRDPTGVSPLHF.

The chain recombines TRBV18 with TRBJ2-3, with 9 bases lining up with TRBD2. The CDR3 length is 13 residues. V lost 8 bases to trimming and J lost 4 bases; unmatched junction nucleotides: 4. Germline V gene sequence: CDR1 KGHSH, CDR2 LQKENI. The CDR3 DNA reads TGTGCCAGCGAGAGACTAGCGGCAGATACGCAGTATTTT. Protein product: CASERLAADTQYF.

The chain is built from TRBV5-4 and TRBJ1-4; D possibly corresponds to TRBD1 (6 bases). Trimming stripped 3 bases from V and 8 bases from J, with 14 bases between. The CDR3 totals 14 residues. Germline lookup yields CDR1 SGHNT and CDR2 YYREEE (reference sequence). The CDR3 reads CASSSGQRGEKLFF. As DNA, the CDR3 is TGTGCCAGCAGCTCGGGCCAGAGGGGGGAAAAACTGTTTTTT.

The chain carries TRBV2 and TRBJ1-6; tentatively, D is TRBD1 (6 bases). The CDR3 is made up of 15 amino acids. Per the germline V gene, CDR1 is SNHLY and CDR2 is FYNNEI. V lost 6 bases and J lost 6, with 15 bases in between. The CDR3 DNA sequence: TGTGCCAGCAGATCTCTCGGGACATTTAATTCACCCCTCCACTTT. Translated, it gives CASRSLGTFNSPLHF.

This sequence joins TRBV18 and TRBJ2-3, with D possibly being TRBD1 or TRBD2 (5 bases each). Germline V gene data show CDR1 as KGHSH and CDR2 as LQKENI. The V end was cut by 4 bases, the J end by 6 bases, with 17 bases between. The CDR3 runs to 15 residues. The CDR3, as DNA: TGTGCCAGCTCACTTATCAGGGACCCGGGGGATACGCAGTATTTT. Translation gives CASSLIRDPGDTQYF.

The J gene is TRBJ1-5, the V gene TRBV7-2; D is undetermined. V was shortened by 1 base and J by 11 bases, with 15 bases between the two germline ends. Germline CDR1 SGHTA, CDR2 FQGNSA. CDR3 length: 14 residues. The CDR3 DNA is TGTGCCAGCAGCTTAGAGGTTTCGTCGGTTGCCCAGCATTTT. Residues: CASSLEVSSVAQHF.

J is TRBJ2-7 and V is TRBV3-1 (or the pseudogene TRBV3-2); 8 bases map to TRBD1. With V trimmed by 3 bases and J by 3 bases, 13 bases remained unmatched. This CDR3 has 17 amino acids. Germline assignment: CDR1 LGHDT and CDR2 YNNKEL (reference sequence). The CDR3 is CASSQTDRVYFGYEQYF. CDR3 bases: TGTGCCAGCAGCCAGACGGACAGGGTTTATTTTGGCTACGAGCAGTACTTC.